This T cell receptor (beta chain) was recorded in a study of spatial heterogeneity in lung cancer. Time point noted: sample taken at primary tumor resection. Unsorted samples of tumor, nontumor lung or frozen PBMC had their whole RNA sequenced. Trimming at V came to 0 bases and at J to 9 bases, leaving 14 bases not matched to a gene. The CDR3 is made up of 17 amino acids. Germline V gives CDR1 DFQATT, CDR2 SNEGSKA (reference sequence). All TCR cDNA molecules were individually tagged with a unique molecular identifier. TCRdb re-analysed the 5' RACE reads in MiXCR, keeping a single row per CDR3 protein. The data hold about 86,000 distinct CDR3 sequences, with roughly an eighth observed a single time. In this sample, this clonotype turned up a few times. Antigen: not known. Study-wide results and caveats: Tumor TCRs that were ubiquitous and expanded showed up in blood more at resection than follow-up.

The TCR comes from a male donor with early-stage non-small cell lung cancer. The chain links TRBV20-1 to TRBJ2-1; 10 bases map to TRBD2. This specimen was PBMCs, taken at surgery. The CDR3 coding sequence is TGCAGTGCTAGAGATCCCCTTCTAGCGGGAGAATATGGTGAGCAGTTCTTC. Protein sequence: CSARDPLLAGEYGEQFF.